The clone carrying this T cell receptor beta chain has only a few counts. Antigen specificity is unknown. This specimen comes from a study of T-cell reconstitution after alpha-beta-depleted transplantation in children. Study outcomes and limitations: The origin of high day-60 TCRbeta diversity in some patients lay in surviving recipient T cells and thymic progenitors. There were reportedly several hundred expanded graft clones from which alpha-beta T cells came about two months after transplant. Among T cells one year after transplant, newly produced cells accounted for most counts and diversity.

Germline V gene sequence: CDR1 SGHTA, CDR2 FQGNSA. V lost 1 base and J 4 bases, leaving 11 bases between the germline ends. The CDR3 is 15 amino acids. The library targeted TCRbeta and was prepared with unique molecular identifiers. Each CDR3 protein gets one entry after TCRdb re-called the PCR reads with MiXCR. The data contain 450,000 to 550,000 distinct CDR3 sequences, 10% to 12% of them singletons. V gene TRBV7-2 combines with J gene TRBJ1-5; tentatively, D is TRBD1 (5 bases). The source of this sequence is a female patient aged 2-10 years who had a stem cell transplant for aplastic anemia, so the T cells may come from the graft donor. The material sequenced was PBMCs, mostly from graft donor cells, taken 180 days after TCRalphabeta/CD19-depleted stem cell transplant. In DNA, the CDR3 is TGTGCCAGCAGCTTAGGAGCGGGACGGAATCAGCCCCAGCATTTT. Encoded protein: CASSLGAGRNQPQHF.